This entry is about one TCR beta chain. The source of the sample is a study of T-cell memory formation after mild COVID-19. Study overall: TCR clusters mostly belonged to single donors.

V dropped 8 bases and J dropped 10 bases, with 18 bases sitting between them. This CDR3 region has 12 residues. Germline CDR1 SQVTM, CDR2 ANQGSEA. TCRdb passed the 5' RACE reads through MiXCR, listing each CDR3 protein once. The sample has fewer than 250,000 distinct CDR3 sequences, about 18% seen once. J is TRBJ2-1 and V is TRBV29-1; D is possibly TRBD1 (5 bases). The sample was PBMCs or a T cell subset sorted from them (not recorded which). The sequence came from an adult woman who had mild COVID-19 (a few samples of this study predate the infection). Cell type and time point are not known. The chain's CDR3 is CSTRAQSQEQFF. The CDR3 DNA reads as TGCAGCACCAGGGCGCAATCTCAGGAGCAGTTCTTC.